This passage covers 9 T cell receptor beta chains from one sample sequenced in a study of shared clonotypes between healthy human individuals. Profiled with immunoSEQ multiplex PCR; TCRdb holds only in-frame clones, not every one. This sample yields some 2,100,000 clones, of which about 92% are seen a single time; under 2% belongs to the top ten. The naive CD8 subset, CD45RO-negative cells positively selected for CCR7, excluded terminally differentiated effector memory CD45RA+ cells. The sequenced material came from naive CD8+ T cells from PBMCs. The receptors were sampled from a man aged 18 to 29 in good health. Some clones in this sample may be carry-over from other donors' samples.

This sequence joins TRBV11-1 and TRBJ1-1; TRBD1 is a possible D gene (5 bases). Trimming removed 2 bases from V and 8 bases from J, with 15 bases in between. This CDR3 has 14 amino acids. Germline CDR1 is SGHAT and CDR2 is FQDESV (reference sequence). The CDR3 protein is CASSLLRGPTEAFF. CDR3 sequence (DNA): TGTGCCAGCAGCTTATTGAGGGGCCCTACCGAAGCTTTCTTT.

The chain recombines TRBV4-1 with TRBJ2-7, with D possibly TRBD1 on 6 matching bases. The CDR3 has 15 amino acids. Germline CDR1 reads MGHRA; CDR2 reads YSYEKL. The V gene lost 2 bases and the J gene lost 3 bases, with 14 bases spanning the gap. CDR3 in DNA: TGCGCCAGCAGCCAACCACAGGGTGGGAGCTACGAGCAGTACTTC. Its translation is CASSQPQGGSYEQYF.

The chain joins TRBV21-1 to TRBJ1-5. TRBV21-1 is a known pseudogene. The CDR3 is 17 residues long. The CDR3 region is CASSKARGVGDGQPQHF. DNA of the CDR3: TGTGCCAGCAGCAAAGCGAGGGGGGTGGGGGACGGTCAGCCCCAGCATTTT.

The chain has TRBV29-1 and TRBJ2-7, with D maybe TRBD2 (6 bases). CDR1 and CDR2 from the germline V gene are SQVTM and ANQGSEA. V was pared by 2 bases and J by 3 bases, with 23 bases between. This CDR3 has 17 residues. CDR3 nucleotide sequence: TGCAGCGTTGAATTAGGGTTTGGGCAGCACGGGGGCTACGAGCAGTACTTC. Encoded protein: CSVELGFGQHGGYEQYF.

The chain couples TRBV4-1 to TRBJ1-4, with D possibly being TRBD1 (5 bases). Germline V gene data show CDR1 as MGHRA and CDR2 as YSYEKL. This CDR3 is built from 16 residues. V was cut by 4 bases and J by 14 bases, with 26 bases left in between. The CDR3 DNA is TGCGCCAGCAGCCCATCGGGGGACGGCCCCGGAGTTGGGCTGTTTTTT. As protein: CASSPSGDGPGVGLFF.

The genes are TRBV4-1 and TRBJ2-7; D may be TRBD2 (5 bases). Trimming left V 7 bases short and J 0 bases short, with 16 bases between. The CDR3 extends over 15 amino acids. Germline CDR1 is MGHRA and CDR2 is YSYEKL. The CDR3 region has the DNA TGCGCCAGCACTTCGACCAGCGGATCCTCCTACGAGCAGTACTTC. Encoded protein: CASTSTSGSSYEQYF.

The genes are TRBV25-1 and TRBJ1-1, with D unclear. Germline CDR1 is MGHDK and CDR2 is SYGVNS. V was clipped by 6 bases and J by 6 bases, with 14 bases between them. The CDR3 totals 13 residues. CDR3 loop: CASSAPRQPEAFF. The CDR3 DNA follows: TGTGCCAGCAGCGCCCCTAGGCAGCCTGAAGCTTTCTTT.

The rearrangement links TRBV28 to TRBJ2-7; D gene unclear. CDR3 length: 17 residues. Trimming took 5 bases from V and 0 from J, leaving 20 bases between them. Germline values: CDR1 MDHEN, CDR2 SYDVKM. The CDR3 loop is CASSEPFPPQSSYEQYF. In DNA form, the CDR3 reads TGTGCCAGCAGTGAACCGTTTCCACCACAGTCCTCCTACGAGCAGTACTTC.

The rearrangement uses TRBV19 and TRBJ1-5; weak D call: TRBD1 (5 bases). CDR3 size: 15 residues. Germline values: CDR1 LNHDA, CDR2 SQIVND (reference sequence). The V end was cut by 3 bases, the J end by 0 bases, with 9 bases between. CDR3 sequence: CASSMEGYSNQPQHF. DNA for the CDR3: TGTGCCAGTAGTATGGAGGGGTATAGCAATCAGCCCCAGCATTTT.